The 12 T cell receptor beta chains below come from one sample, sequenced in a study of response to subunit inactivated influenza vaccine. MiXCR, run by TCRdb on the RT-PCR reads, gives a single entry per CDR3 protein. The profile shows just under 550,000 distinct CDR3 sequences, around a quarter of them singletons. These sequences were also reported in another study, on T cells expressing NK-cell markers. According to that study: TCR beta cDNA was made by 5'RACE template switching with UMIs.

The sample here was CD4+ T cells sorted from PBMCs, taken approximately 12 days after vaccination. Receptor source: a man aged 50 to 59 who received an inactivated influenza vaccine.

The CDR3 region is CASSLTGGAANEKLFF. In DNA, the CDR3 is TGCGCCAGCAGCTTAACTGGGGGGGCGGCTAATGAAAAACTGTTTTTT. The chain carries TRBV5-1 and TRBJ1-4; possible D gene TRBD1, 6 bases. V was pared by 2 bases and J by 3 bases, with 14 bases between. This CDR3 spans 16 amino acids. The germline V gene encodes CDR1 SGHRS and CDR2 YFSETQ.

This clonotype was counted only a few times. The V call is TRBV9, the J call TRBJ2-2; 9 bases fit TRBD2. With 4 bases clipped from V and 0 bases from J, the junction kept 7 bases outside the gene matches. The CDR3 runs to 17 residues. The germline CDR1 and CDR2 sequences are SGDLS and YYNGEE. This CDR3 reads CASSPPGGRANTGELFF. CDR3 nucleotides: TGTGCCAGCAGCCCACCCGGCGGGAGGGCGAACACCGGGGAGCTGTTTTTT.

V usage is TRBV5-1 and J usage is TRBJ2-7; 12 positions agree with TRBD2. V lost 3 bases, J lost 7 bases, and 14 bases stayed unmatched. Per germline, CDR1 SGHRS and CDR2 YFSETQ. The CDR3 spans 17 residues. The CDR3 sequence is CASSSRNRLAGVGEQYF. The CDR3 DNA reads as TGCGCCAGCAGCTCCCGAAACCGACTAGCGGGAGTCGGAGAGCAGTACTTC.

The V gene is TRBV5-6, the J gene TRBJ2-1, with a weak D call TRBD1 (5 bases). The germline CDR1 and CDR2 sequences are SGHDT and YYEEEE. Between the trimmed V and J ends, which lost 2 bases and 3 bases, there was a span of 9 bases. The CDR3 loop spans 14 amino acids. The CDR3 DNA reads as TGTGCCAGCAGCTTCAGCAGGGACTACAATGAGCAGTTCTTC. As protein: CASSFSRDYNEQFF.

This clonotype has at least ten counts. V and J are TRBV29-1 and TRBJ2-1; 11 nucleotides line up with TRBD2. Looked up from germline, CDR1 is SQVTM and CDR2 is ANQGSEA. The CDR3 contains 16 residues. Trimming removed 7 bases from V and 0 bases from J; junction bases left unmatched: 8. The DNA for the CDR3 is TGCAGCGCTGCGGGACTAGCGGAGATCTCCTACAATGAGCAGTTCTTC. Its protein is CSAAGLAEISYNEQFF.

DNA of the CDR3: TGTGCCAGCAGTGAACATCAGTACGAGCAGTACTTC. This sequence encodes CASSEHQYEQYF. V and J are TRBV25-1 and TRBJ2-7; D not certain. Germline CDR1 MGHDK, CDR2 SYGVNS. V shed 2 bases and J shed 4 bases, with 6 bases lying between them. CDR3 length equals 12 residues.

The chain is built from TRBV11-1 and TRBJ2-3; 15 bases line up with TRBD2. This CDR3 is 19 amino acids long. V lost 4 bases to trimming and J lost 4 bases; unmatched junction nucleotides: 12. Germline CDR1 is SGHAT and CDR2 is FQDESV (reference sequence). CDR3 DNA: TGTGCCAGCAGCTCCGGGACTAGCGGGAGGATCCGGGGGGCAGATACGCAGTATTTT. Amino acids: CASSSGTSGRIRGADTQYF.

This sequence joins TRBV11-2 and TRBJ1-1; D not resolved. The CDR3 is made up of 14 amino acids. Germline V CDR1 and CDR2: SGHAT, FQNNGV. V lost 2 bases to trimming and J lost 4 bases, with 11 bases between them. In nucleotides, the CDR3 is TGTGCCAGCAGCTTATTCGGCTATAGCACTGAAGCTTTCTTT. It specifies CASSLFGYSTEAFF. Full variable domain (outside the CDR3, taken from reference TRBV11-2 and TRBJ1-1): EAGVAQSPRYKIIEKRQSVAFWCNPISGHATLYWYQQILGQGPKLLIQFQNNGVVDDSQLPKDRFSAERLKGVDSTLKIQPAKLEDSAVYLCASSLFGYSTEAFFGQGTRLTVV.

This chain connects TRBV4-2 to TRBJ1-1; no reliable D call. CDR3 length: 14 residues. CDR1 and CDR2 from the germline V gene are LGHNA and YNFKEQ. The V end was cut by 1 base, the J end by 3 bases, with 9 bases between. The DNA of the CDR3 is TGTGCCAGCAGCCAAGCCCCCGCGGACACTGAAGCTTTCTTT. This sequence encodes CASSQAPADTEAFF.

The table lists this clonotype with a few counts. This chain connects TRBV12-3 or TRBV12-4 to TRBJ2-7, with TRBD2 matching 12 bases. V was clipped by 5 bases and J by 6 bases; unmatched bases: 8. CDR3 size: 15 residues. The CDR3: CASSPLAGGWGEQYF. Written as DNA, the CDR3 is TGTGCCAGCAGTCCACTAGCGGGAGGATGGGGCGAGCAGTACTTC.

This clonotype occurred a few times. The V call is TRBV2, the J call TRBJ1-1, with 8 bases aligning to TRBD1. The CDR3 is made up of 15 amino acids. V shed 2 bases, J shed 1 base, and the junction held 3 bases outside the gene matches. CDR1 is SNHLY and CDR2 is FYNNEI in the germline V gene. The CDR3 region is CASSEWGTGNTEAFF. The CDR3 region has the DNA TGTGCCAGCAGTGAATGGGGGACAGGGAACACTGAAGCTTTCTTT.

This clonotype was seen a few times. The chain couples TRBV20-1 to TRBJ2-1; tentative D call: TRBD2 (6 bases). The germline V gene encodes CDR1 DFQATT and CDR2 SNEGSKA (reference sequence). The CDR3 extends over 12 amino acids. The V end lost 3 bases, the J end lost 14 bases, and 17 bases lay between the germline ends. The CDR3 region has the DNA TGCAGTGCTAGTCCTCGCGGACTAAACAAGTTCTTC. Amino acid sequence: CSASPRGLNKFF.